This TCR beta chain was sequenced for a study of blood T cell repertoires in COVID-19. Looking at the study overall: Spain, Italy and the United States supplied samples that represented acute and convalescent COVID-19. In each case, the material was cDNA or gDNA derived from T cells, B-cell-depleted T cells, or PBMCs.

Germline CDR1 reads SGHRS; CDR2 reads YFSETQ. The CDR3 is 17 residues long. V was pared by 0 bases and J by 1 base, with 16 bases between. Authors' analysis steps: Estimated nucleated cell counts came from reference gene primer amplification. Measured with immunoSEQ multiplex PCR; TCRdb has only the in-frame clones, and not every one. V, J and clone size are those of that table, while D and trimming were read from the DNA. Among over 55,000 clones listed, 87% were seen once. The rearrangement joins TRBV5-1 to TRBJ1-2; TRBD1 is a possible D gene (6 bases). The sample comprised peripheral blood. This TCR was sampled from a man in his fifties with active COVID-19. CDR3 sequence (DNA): TGCGCCAGCAGCTTGGCAGGGGCGTATAGCGTTAACTATGGCTACACCTTC. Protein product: CASSLAGAYSVNYGYTF.